A selection of T cell receptor beta chains follows, all from one sample in a study of tumor-infiltrating T cells and Merkel cell polyomavirus. This table comes from immunoSEQ multiplex PCR, and its TCRdb copy is limited to in-frame clones, with some not included. The sample yields about 25,000 clones, approximately 90% seen once. Sequencing was carried out using lymph node tissue. The receptor set was obtained from a man in his fifties with Merkel cell carcinoma. CDR3s include the opening cysteine and the closing phenylalanine or tryptophan. The D gene is left open where the match is weak. Clone size is given for some rows only: seen once, a few or many times, or a class if the clone is expanded.

TRBD1	TRBV18	TRBJ1-1	.	CASSDRAVNTEAFF	TGTGCCAGCTCAGACAGGGCCGTGAACACTGAAGCTTTCTTT
TRBD1	TRBV28	TRBJ2-1	.	CASSLSLPGQGVSEQFF	TGTGCCAGCAGTTTATCCCTACCGGGACAGGGTGTTAGTGAGCAGTTCTTC
TRBD1	TRBV19	TRBJ1-5	.	CASSFDRGQPQHF	TGTGCCAGTAGTTTCGACAGGGGTCAGCCCCAGCATTTT
.	TRBV28	TRBJ2-3	.	CASSYRDDTQYF	TGTGCCAGCAGTTACAGGGATGATACGCAGTATTTT
.	TRBV6-1	TRBJ1-2	few	CASSEAWAETYGYTF	TGTGCCAGCAGTGAAGCCTGGGCTGAGACCTATGGCTACACCTTC
TRBD2	TRBV27	TRBJ2-1	.	CASIPFVTSGGANPSYNEQFF	TGTGCCAGCATTCCTTTTGTGACTAGCGGGGGGGCCAACCCCTCCTACAATGAGCAGTTCTTC
TRBD1	TRBV28	TRBJ2-2	.	CASIVRGQDTGELFF	TGTGCCAGCATTGTCAGGGGGCAAGACACCGGGGAGCTGTTTTTT
TRBD1	TRBV6-4	TRBJ2-1	.	CASSVNDRGEQFF	TGTGCCAGCAGTGTGAACGACAGGGGGGAGCAGTTCTTC
TRBD1	TRBV10-2	TRBJ2-7	few	CASSESGTGAYEQYF	TGCGCCAGCAGTGAGTCCGGGACAGGGGCCTACGAGCAGTACTTC
.	TRBV5-8	TRBJ2-5	.	CASSHPTDQYF	TGTGCCAGCAGCCATCCGACAGACCAGTACTTC
TRBD1	TRBV6-1	TRBJ2-7	.	CASSENRGSEQYF	TGTGCCAGCAGTGAAAACAGGGGGAGCGAGCAGTACTTC
TRBD2	TRBV7-2	TRBJ2-5	.	CASSSGTIQETQYF	TGTGCCAGCAGCTCAGGGACTATCCAAGAGACCCAGTACTTC
TRBD1	TRBV5-1	TRBJ1-2	.	CASSQGQGGHYGYTF	TGCGCCAGCAGCCAGGGACAGGGGGGGCACTATGGCTACACCTTC
TRBD1	TRBV6-1	TRBJ1-1	once	CASSEALQGVTEAFF	TGTGCCAGCAGTGAAGCGCTTCAGGGGGTTACTGAAGCTTTCTTT
TRBD1	TRBV29-1	TRBJ2-7	once	CSVEVRGHYEQYF	TGCAGCGTTGAGGTCAGGGGGCACTACGAGCAGTACTTC
TRBD1	TRBV7-3	TRBJ2-2	.	CASSLTPGTGFSGELFF	TGTGCCAGCAGCTTAACCCCCGGGACAGGGTTTTCCGGGGAGCTGTTTTTT
.	TRBV5-1	TRBJ1-3	.	CASSLGNPGGSGNTIYF	TGCGCCAGCAGCTTGGGAAATCCGGGGGGCTCTGGAAACACCATATATTTT
TRBD1	TRBV7-6	TRBJ2-5	.	CASSLVGDRPFRETQYF	TGTGCCAGCAGCTTAGTGGGGGACAGGCCGTTCCGGGAGACCCAGTACTTC
.	TRBV5-6	TRBJ2-3	.	CASSLMGEGSDTQYF	TGTGCCAGCAGCTTGATGGGAGAAGGCTCCGATACGCAGTATTTT
.	TRBV6-5	TRBJ2-3	.	CASSYSTLADTQYF	TGTGCCAGCAGTTACTCGACATTAGCAGATACGCAGTATTTT
TRBD1	TRBV19	TRBJ1-1	.	CASSATGGTEAFF	TGTGCCAGTAGCGCGACAGGGGGCACTGAAGCTTTCTTT
.	TRBV19	TRBJ2-2	.	CASNFLLTGELFF	TGTGCCAGTAACTTCCTCCTGACCGGGGAGCTGTTTTTT
.	TRBV5-4	TRBJ1-1	.	CASSLESEEYTEAFF	TGTGCCAGCAGCTTGGAGTCGGAGGAGTACACTGAAGCTTTCTTT
TRBD1	TRBV18	TRBJ2-7	once	CASTLNRDSYEQYF	TGTGCCAGCACGCTAAACCGGGACAGCTACGAGCAGTACTTC
.	TRBV10-1	TRBJ2-2	.	CASSVISVPNTGELFF	TGCGCCAGCAGTGTAATTAGCGTCCCGAACACCGGGGAGCTGTTTTTT
TRBD1	TRBV5-1	TRBJ1-3	.	CASSGGQGTAGNTIYF	TGCGCCAGCAGCGGTGGACAGGGGACGGCGGGAAACACCATATATTTT
TRBD1	TRBV28	TRBJ1-6	.	CAIQQGGYNSPLHF	TGTGCCATCCAGCAGGGGGGTTATAATTCACCCCTCCACTTT
.	TRBV20-1	TRBJ1-1	few	CSAQRAGEAFF	TGCAGTGCTCAGCGGGCAGGTGAAGCTTTCTTT
TRBD1	TRBV9	TRBJ1-2	.	CASSVEAGGDYGYTF	TGTGCCAGCAGCGTAGAGGCAGGGGGCGACTATGGCTACACCTTC
.	TRBV5-1	TRBJ2-5	.	CASSLVEQETQYF	TGCGCCAGCAGCTTGGTGGAGCAAGAGACCCAGTACTTC
TRBD1	TRBV6-5	TRBJ1-2	once	CASMDRLGLYGYTF	TGTGCCAGCATGGACAGGTTGGGGCTCTATGGCTACACCTTC
TRBD2	TRBV18	TRBJ2-7	.	CASSRTSGGTYEQYF	TGTGCCAGCTCACGGACTAGCGGGGGAACCTACGAGCAGTACTTC
TRBD1	TRBV7-6	TRBJ2-7	.	CASSATGTDPGPYEQYF	TGTGCCAGCAGCGCCACCGGGACAGACCCGGGCCCCTACGAGCAGTACTTC
TRBD1	TRBV14	TRBJ2-7	.	CASRGQGSPYEQYF	TGTGCCAGCAGAGGACAGGGGAGCCCCTACGAGCAGTACTTC
.	TRBV25-1	TRBJ1-4	.	CASNEGRANEKLFF	TGTGCCAGCAATGAGGGCAGGGCTAATGAAAAACTGTTTTTT
.	TRBV5-4	TRBJ1-2	.	CASSLTDAGSYTF	TGTGCCAGCAGCTTGACTGACGCGGGTAGCTACACCTTC
TRBD1	TRBV7-9	TRBJ1-5	.	CASSLGQGEPQHF	TGTGCCAGCAGCTTGGGACAGGGAGAGCCCCAGCATTTT
.	TRBV27	TRBJ1-5	.	CASSLSGARNQPQHF	TGTGCCAGCAGTTTATCAGGGGCCCGCAATCAGCCCCAGCATTTT
.	TRBV19	TRBJ1-5	.	CASTGGGQTGLNNQPQHF	TGTGCCAGTACGGGGGGGGGCCAGACAGGCCTAAACAATCAGCCCCAGCATTTT
.	TRBV5-1	TRBJ2-1	.	CASSSTGAGAFWEQFF	TGCGCCAGCAGCTCCACCGGGGCAGGGGCATTTTGGGAGCAGTTCTTC
TRBD1	TRBV28	TRBJ1-2	.	CASSVGDRNYGYTF	TGTGCCAGCAGTGTGGGGGACAGAAACTATGGCTACACCTTC
TRBD1	TRBV7-9	TRBJ2-7	.	CASSQTGGRYEQYF	TGTGCCAGCAGCCAGACAGGGGGGCGTTACGAGCAGTACTTC
.	TRBV6-5	TRBJ1-4	.	CASSHRVANEKLFF	TGTGCCAGCAGCCACAGGGTGGCTAATGAAAAACTGTTTTTT
.	TRBV5-1	TRBJ2-3	.	CASSAAGFTDTQYF	TGCGCCAGCAGCGCTGCGGGGTTCACAGATACGCAGTATTTT
TRBD1	TRBV5-6	TRBJ2-7	few	CASTGDRRSYEQYF	TGTGCCAGCACGGGGGACAGGCGTTCCTACGAGCAGTACTTC
.	TRBV7-6	TRBJ1-5	.	CASSMRTGNQPQHF	TGTGCCAGCAGCATGCGGACGGGAAATCAGCCCCAGCATTTT
TRBD2	TRBV18	TRBJ2-5	once	CASSPGGTSGTETQYF	TGTGCCAGCTCACCAGGAGGTACTAGCGGGACTGAGACCCAGTACTTC
.	TRBV6-1	TRBJ1-5	.	CASTSTGPPNQPQHF	TGTGCCAGCACCTCAACAGGGCCCCCCAATCAGCCCCAGCATTTT
TRBD2	TRBV7-9	TRBJ2-1	.	CASSLLAGPNEQFF	TGTGCCAGCAGCTTACTAGCGGGTCCCAATGAGCAGTTCTTC
TRBD1	TRBV14	TRBJ1-1	.	CASRPSKRGRGTEAFF	TGTGCCAGCAGGCCCTCGAAAAGGGGGCGAGGGACTGAAGCTTTCTTT
.	TRBV28	TRBJ1-1	.	CASSARGTEAFF	TGTGCCAGCAGTGCCCGAGGAACTGAAGCTTTCTTT
TRBD2	TRBV7-2	TRBJ2-1	.	CASSLALGLDSNEQFF	TGTGCCAGCAGCTTAGCGCTGGGACTAGATTCCAATGAGCAGTTCTTC
.	TRBV4-1	TRBJ1-1	.	CASSQDPGLMNTEAFF	TGCGCCAGCAGCCAAGACCCGGGACTAATGAACACTGAAGCTTTCTTT